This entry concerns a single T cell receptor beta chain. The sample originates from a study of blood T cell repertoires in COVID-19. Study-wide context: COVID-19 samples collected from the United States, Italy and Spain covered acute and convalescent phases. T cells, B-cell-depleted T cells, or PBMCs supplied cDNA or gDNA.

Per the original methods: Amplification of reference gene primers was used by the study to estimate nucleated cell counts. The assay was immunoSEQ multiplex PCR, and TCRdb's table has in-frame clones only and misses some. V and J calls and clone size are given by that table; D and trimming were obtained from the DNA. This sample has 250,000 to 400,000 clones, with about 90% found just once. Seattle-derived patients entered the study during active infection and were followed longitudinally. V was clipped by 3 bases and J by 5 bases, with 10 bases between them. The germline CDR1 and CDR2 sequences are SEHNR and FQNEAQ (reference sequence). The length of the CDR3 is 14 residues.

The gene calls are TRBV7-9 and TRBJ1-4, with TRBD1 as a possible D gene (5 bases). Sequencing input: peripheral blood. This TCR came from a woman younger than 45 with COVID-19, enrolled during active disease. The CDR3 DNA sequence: TGTGCCAGCAGCTTGACAGCGTCAAATGAAAAACTGTTTTTT. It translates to CASSLTASNEKLFF.